A single sample gave rise to the 17 T cell receptor beta chains below, sequenced in a study of blood T cell repertoires in COVID-19 (dated by TCRdb to the early 2020s). Preparation of the library involved the immunoSEQ multiplex PCR assay. TCRdb stores this immuneACCESS table with in-frame sequences only. Part of the clones is absent; in the studies checked, under half of the shortfall reflects unresolved V genes, and no reason is known for the rest. The sample table lists about 170,000 clones, around 84% of them with a count of one. The biggest ten clones account for 13% to 15% of the sample. Sequenced: peripheral blood. The receptors here all came from a woman aged 70-85 years with COVID-19, enrolled during active disease.

The V and J genes are TRBV11-1 and TRBJ2-2, with a weak D call TRBD1 (5 bases). The CDR3 loop spans 14 amino acids. V lost 1 base, J lost 8 bases, and 11 bases lay in between. Germline lookup yields CDR1 SGHAT and CDR2 FQDESV (reference sequence). DNA of the CDR3: TGTGCCAGCAGCTTAGGGACATCTGGAGGGGAGCTGTTTTTT. Its translation is CASSLGTSGGELFF.

The chain has TRBV28 and TRBJ1-5, with D unclear. CDR1 and CDR2 (germline): MDHEN, SYDVKM. The CDR3 consists of 12 residues. The V gene lost 6 bases and the J gene lost 3 bases, with 6 bases spanning the gap. CDR3 in amino acids: CASSLFNQPQHF. The CDR3 DNA reads as TGTGCCAGCAGCCTCTTCAATCAGCCCCAGCATTTT.

The chain uses TRBV3-1 (or the pseudogene TRBV3-2) and TRBJ2-7; TRBD1 agrees at 10 bases. J was trimmed by 3 bases and V by 6 bases; bases with no gene match: 8. The CDR3 sequence is 15 residues long. Germline assignment: CDR1 LGHDT and CDR2 YNNKEL (reference sequence). The CDR3 DNA reads as TGTGCCAGCAGTCTCCCGACAGGGGGCATCTACGAGCAGTACTTC. It is translated as CASSLPTGGIYEQYF.

This chain connects TRBV6-2 or TRBV6-3 to TRBJ1-3; D unresolved. This CDR3 comprises 15 residues. CDR1 and CDR2 from the germline V gene are MNHEY and SVGEGT. Trimming took off 3 bases at V and 0 bases at J, with 9 bases between the two ends. The CDR3 bases are TGTGCCAGCAGTTATTGGCAGTTCTCTGGAAACACCATATATTTT. Amino acids: CASSYWQFSGNTIYF.

The rearrangement links TRBV7-8 to TRBJ1-6, with D uncertain. The CDR3 is 14 residues long. The germline V and J ends were trimmed by 3 bases and 9 bases, with 12 bases remaining between them. Looked up from germline, CDR1 is SGHVS and CDR2 is FQNEAQ. The CDR3 DNA follows: TGTGCCAGCAGCTTTTCCGGGAGAGGTTCACCCCTCCACTTT. Amino acids: CASSFSGRGSPLHF.

V is TRBV9 and J is TRBJ1-3; 9 bases map to TRBD1. The CDR3 totals 17 residues. CDR1 and CDR2 from the germline V gene are SGDLS and YYNGEE. V lost 4 bases to trimming and J lost 0 bases; unmatched junction nucleotides: 8. CDR3: CASSSPGTGSSGNTIYF. CDR3 coding DNA: TGTGCCAGCAGCTCTCCCGGGACAGGGAGCTCTGGAAACACCATATATTTT.

This chain connects TRBV5-4 to TRBJ2-1; D is undetermined. The CDR3 spans 16 residues. Trimming cost V 0 bases and J 0 bases, with 10 bases left between them. In germline, CDR1 is SGHNT, CDR2 YYREEE (reference sequence). DNA for the CDR3: TGTGCCAGCAGCTTGGGGCAGAGGAGCTCCTACAATGAGCAGTTCTTC. Translation: CASSLGQRSSYNEQFF.

The chain couples TRBV12-3 or TRBV12-4 to TRBJ2-2, with D hard to call. This CDR3 region has 13 residues. V lost 6 bases and J lost 3, with 8 bases in between. The CDR3 is CASRGRDTGELFF. In nucleotides, the CDR3 is TGTGCCAGCAGAGGCCGGGACACCGGGGAGCTGTTTTTT.

This chain joins TRBV7-9 and TRBJ1-4; D possibly corresponds to TRBD1 (6 bases). The CDR3 runs 14 residues. The V gene lost 4 bases and the J gene lost 4 bases, with 10 bases spanning the gap. Germline loops: CDR1 SEHNR, CDR2 FQNEAQ (reference sequence). The CDR3 nucleotides read TGTGCCAGCAGCTCGGGACAAGTTAATGAAAAACTGTTTTTT. Amino acid sequence: CASSSGQVNEKLFF.

The V and J genes are TRBV6-2 or TRBV6-3 and TRBJ1-1; D is unclear. The CDR3 is made up of 13 amino acids. Germline CDR1 is MNHEY and CDR2 is SVGEGT. Between the trimmed V and J ends, which lost 2 bases and 1 base, there was a span of 5 bases. CDR3 coding DNA: TGTGCCAGCAGTTACGGCCGGAACACTGAAGCTTTCTTT. Amino acids: CASSYGRNTEAFF.

The genes are TRBV5-8 and TRBJ2-7; 9 bases line up with TRBD1. CDR1 and CDR2 from the germline V gene are SGHTS and YDEGEE. The CDR3 is 16 residues long. The V and J ends lost 0 bases and 3 bases, in that order; junction bases with no gene match: 7. The CDR3 spells CASSLGTGADLYEQYV. CDR3 coding DNA: TGTGCCAGCAGCTTGGGGACAGGGGCTGACCTCTACGAGCAGTACGTC.

The chain carries TRBV11-1 and TRBJ2-7, with D maybe TRBD1 (6 bases). The CDR3 spans 14 residues. The germline V gene has CDR1 SGHAT and CDR2 FQDESV (reference sequence). Trimming took off 6 bases at V and 5 bases at J, with 17 bases between the two ends. The CDR3 DNA is TGTGCCAGCAGATCAACCACAGGGCAGGACGAGCAGTACTTC. Encoded protein: CASRSTTGQDEQYF.

The table lists this clone with a few counts. This rearrangement joins TRBV9 to TRBJ1-3; tentatively, D is TRBD1 (6 bases). CDR3 length equals 19 residues. The V gene's germline CDR1 is SGDLS and CDR2 YYNGEE. The ends were cut back, 1 base at V and 0 bases at J, with 20 bases in the middle. CDR3: CASSVSLYPGVGSGNTIYF. The CDR3 DNA is TGTGCCAGCAGCGTATCCCTCTACCCAGGGGTCGGCTCTGGAAACACCATATATTTT. The full variable domain, with the rest looked up from reference TRBV9 and TRBJ1-3, is DSGVTQTPKHLITATGQRVTLRCSPRSGDLSVYWYQQSLDQGLQFLIQYYNGEERAKGNILERFSAQQFPDLHSELNLSSLELGDSALYFCASSVSLYPGVGSGNTIYFGEGSWLTVV.

V and J are TRBV5-4 and TRBJ2-4; 9 positions agree with TRBD2. Germline CDR1 SGHNT, CDR2 YYREEE (reference sequence). Trimming cost V 0 bases and J 6 bases; bases outside gene matches: 4. The CDR3 has 15 residues. This CDR3 is CASSLEGSGRNIQYF. CDR3 DNA sequence: TGTGCCAGCAGCTTGGAGGGTAGCGGGAGAAACATTCAGTACTTC.

This chain links TRBV24-1 with TRBJ1-1, with 7 positions matching TRBD1. Looked up from germline, CDR1 is KGHDR and CDR2 is SFDVKD. With 7 bases clipped from V and 7 bases from J, the junction kept 5 bases outside the gene matches. The CDR3 has 12 amino acids. CDR3 coding DNA: TGTGCCACCAGCCGACAGGGTCGTGAAGCTTTCTTT. Translated, it gives CATSRQGREAFF.

Here the CDR3 reads CSAAETYNEQFF. The DNA for the CDR3 is TGCAGCGCCGCCGAGACATACAATGAGCAGTTCTTC. The V gene is TRBV29-1, the J gene TRBJ2-1, with D unclear. The ends were cut back, 7 bases at V and 4 bases at J, with 11 bases in the middle. This CDR3 contains 12 residues. Germline V gene sequence: CDR1 SQVTM, CDR2 ANQGSEA.

This clone was found many times. V usage is TRBV20-1 and J usage is TRBJ2-1; D is undetermined. Trimming cost V 6 bases and J 4 bases, with 7 bases left between them. The germline V gene encodes CDR1 DFQATT and CDR2 SNEGSKA (reference sequence). This CDR3 contains 11 residues. The DNA for the CDR3 is TGCAGTGCCCCTACGTACAATGAGCAGTTCTTC. The encoded protein is CSAPTYNEQFF.